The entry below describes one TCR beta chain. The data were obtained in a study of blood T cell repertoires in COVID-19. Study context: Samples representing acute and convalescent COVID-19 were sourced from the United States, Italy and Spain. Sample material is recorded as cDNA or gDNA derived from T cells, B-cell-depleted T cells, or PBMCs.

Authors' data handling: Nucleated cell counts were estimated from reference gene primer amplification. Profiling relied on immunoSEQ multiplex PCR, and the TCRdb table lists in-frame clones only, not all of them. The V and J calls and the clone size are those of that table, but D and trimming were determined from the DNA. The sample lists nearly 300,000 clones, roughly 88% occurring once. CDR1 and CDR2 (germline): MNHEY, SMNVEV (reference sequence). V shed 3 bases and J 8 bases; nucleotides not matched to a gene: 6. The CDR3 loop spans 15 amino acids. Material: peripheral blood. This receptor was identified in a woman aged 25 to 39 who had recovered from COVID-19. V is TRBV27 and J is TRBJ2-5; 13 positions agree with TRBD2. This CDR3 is CASSFTGLAGATQYF. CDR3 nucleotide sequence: TGTGCCAGCAGTTTCACCGGACTAGCGGGGGCCACCCAGTACTTC.